One T cell receptor beta chain is described in this entry. The sample originates from a study of blood T cell repertoires in COVID-19. Sequencing used immunoSEQ multiplex PCR; TCRdb keeps in-frame clones, though not all of them. The table includes 60,000 to 80,000 clones, 85% to 90% detected once. Recruited during active infection, patients (from Seattle) were subsequently followed longitudinally. The CDR3 sequence is 17 residues long. Trimming took off 4 bases at V and 0 bases at J, with 15 bases between the two ends. Germline assignment: CDR1 KGHDR and CDR2 SFDVKD. This receptor was identified in a woman aged 55-70 years with COVID-19, enrolled during active disease. The sequencing sample was made of peripheral blood. This sequence joins TRBV24-1 and TRBJ2-4; possibly TRBD1 for D (5 bases). The CDR3 DNA follows: TGTGCCACCAGTGACGCCACAGGACCGCTAGCCAAAAACATTCAGTACTTC. Encoded protein: CATSDATGPLAKNIQYF.